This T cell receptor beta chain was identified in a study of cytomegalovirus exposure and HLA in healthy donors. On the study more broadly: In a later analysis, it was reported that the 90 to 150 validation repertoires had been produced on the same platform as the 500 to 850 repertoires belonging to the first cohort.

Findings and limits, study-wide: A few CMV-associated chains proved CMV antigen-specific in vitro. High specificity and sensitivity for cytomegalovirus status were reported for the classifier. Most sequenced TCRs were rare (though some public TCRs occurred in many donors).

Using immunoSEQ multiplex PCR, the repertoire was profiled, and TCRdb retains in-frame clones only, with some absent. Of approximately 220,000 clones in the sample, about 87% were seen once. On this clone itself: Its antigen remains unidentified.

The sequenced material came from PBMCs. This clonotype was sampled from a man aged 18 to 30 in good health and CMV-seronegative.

This chain's CDR3 is CASSQSRYSNQPQHF. Here the CDR3 DNA reads TGCGCCAGCAGCCAATCCAGGTATAGCAATCAGCCCCAGCATTTT. The J gene is TRBJ1-5, the V gene TRBV4-3; no definite D call. This CDR3 has 15 amino acids. V was shortened by 2 bases and J by 0 bases, with 8 bases between the two germline ends. Germline V lookup: CDR1 LGHNA, CDR2 YSLEER.